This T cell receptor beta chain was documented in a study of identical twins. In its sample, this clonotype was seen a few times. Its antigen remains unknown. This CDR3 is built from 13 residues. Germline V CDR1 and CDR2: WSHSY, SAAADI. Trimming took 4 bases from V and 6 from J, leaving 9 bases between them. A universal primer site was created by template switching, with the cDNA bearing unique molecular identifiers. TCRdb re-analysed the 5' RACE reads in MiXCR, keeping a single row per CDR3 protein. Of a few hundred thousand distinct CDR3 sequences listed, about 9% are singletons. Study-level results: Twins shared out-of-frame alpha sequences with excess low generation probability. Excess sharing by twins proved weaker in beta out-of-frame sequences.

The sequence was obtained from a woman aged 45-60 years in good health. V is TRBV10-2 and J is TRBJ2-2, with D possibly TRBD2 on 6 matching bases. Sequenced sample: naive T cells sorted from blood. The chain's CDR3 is CASSGTKPGELFF. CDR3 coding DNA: TGCGCCAGCAGTGGGACTAAGCCCGGGGAGCTGTTTTTT.